Following are 11 T cell receptor beta chains from one sample sequenced in a study of persistence of HIV-infected CD4 T cells. The libraries were made with immunoSEQ version 4 in survey mode. Here immunoSEQ multiplex PCR was the method, and the copy in TCRdb shows in-frame clones only, minus some. The profile shows over 25,000 clones, about four fifths of them singletons. For these TCRs, the target antigens are not known. Lysates of CMV-infected fibroblasts at 10 ug/mL stimulated these cells. CD40L-negative CD69-negative CD45RO-high memory CD4+ T cells were sorted as populations depleted of antigen-responding cells. Sequenced material: CD4+ T cells sorted from PBMCs after approximately 19-hour stimulation, taken from a patient who received antiretroviral therapy. The receptors stem from an adult man with HIV who was CMV-seropositive.

This clone was recorded once. The rearrangement uses TRBV21-1 and TRBJ2-3; the table names TRBD1, a call not compared with the DNA. TRBV21-1 is labeled a pseudogene. The CDR3 is 18 residues long. CDR3 residues: CASSKEGAGQGISGTQYF. The CDR3 DNA follows: TGTGCCAGCAGCAAAGAGGGGGCCGGACAGGGCATCTCGGGTACGCAGTATTTT.

The V gene is TRBV9, the J gene TRBJ2-5, with 9 positions matching TRBD2. This CDR3 comprises 16 residues. The ends lost 0 bases at V and 2 bases at J; junction bases unmatched: 5. The V gene's germline CDR1 is SGDLS and CDR2 YYNGEE. The CDR3: CASSVEGLAQQETQYF. CDR3 DNA sequence: TGTGCCAGCAGCGTAGAGGGACTAGCCCAACAAGAGACCCAGTACTTC. Variable domain in full (rest from reference TRBV9 and TRBJ2-5): DSGVTQTPKHLITATGQRVTLRCSPRSGDLSVYWYQQSLDQGLQFLIQYYNGEERAKGNILERFSAQQFPDLHSELNLSSLELGDSALYFCASSVEGLAQQETQYFGPGTRLLVL.

The chain employs TRBV27 and TRBJ1-2; 8 bases align to TRBD1. Germline V CDR1 and CDR2: MNHEY, SMNVEV (reference sequence). V lost 4 bases, J lost 1 base, and 11 bases stayed unmatched. The CDR3 runs 17 residues. The CDR3 is CASSSSFQTGDNYGYTF. DNA for the CDR3: TGTGCCAGCAGTTCGTCATTCCAGACAGGGGATAACTATGGCTACACCTTC.

V and J are TRBV7-2 and TRBJ1-6; D is unresolved. Germline values: CDR1 SGHTA, CDR2 FQGNSA. V lost 1 base and J 0 bases, leaving 10 bases between the germline ends. This CDR3 contains 17 residues. The CDR3 DNA reads as TGTGCCAGCAGCTTAGACGGGGTGAGCTCCTATAATTCACCCCTCCACTTT. Translating gives CASSLDGVSSYNSPLHF.

The chain links TRBV6-2 or TRBV6-3 to TRBJ2-2; perhaps TRBD1 as D (6 bases). The CDR3 runs 18 residues. The germline CDR1 and CDR2 sequences are MNHEY and SVGEGT. Deletions cut 1 base from V and 1 base from J, with 16 bases between. The DNA of the CDR3 is TGTGCCAGCAGTTACTACCACCTAAGCAGGGGGAACACCGGGGAGCTGTTTTTT. Its translation: CASSYYHLSRGNTGELFF.

This clone was found once. The J gene is TRBJ1-1, the V gene TRBV5-1; D might be TRBD1 (5 bases). The CDR3 is made up of 15 amino acids. CDR1 and CDR2 (germline): SGHRS, YFSETQ. V dropped 2 bases and J dropped 8 bases, with 19 bases sitting between them. The CDR3 sequence is CASSLTGLGRREAFF. The DNA for the CDR3 is TGCGCCAGCAGCTTAACGGGTTTGGGGCGCCGAGAAGCTTTCTTT.

The chain has TRBV9 and TRBJ2-2; D remains ambiguous. Germline V CDR1 and CDR2: SGDLS, YYNGEE. The V and J ends lost 0 bases and 7 bases respectively, with 7 bases between them. This CDR3 is built from 13 residues. The CDR3 spells CASSVVLGGELFF. The CDR3 coding sequence is TGTGCCAGCAGCGTAGTGTTGGGCGGGGAGCTGTTTTTT.

The V and J genes are TRBV15 and TRBJ1-1; unclear D gene. Germline V gene lookup returns CDR1 LNHNV and CDR2 YYDKDF (reference sequence). This CDR3 region has 12 residues. Trimming removed 1 base at V and 1 base at J, with 1 base between. The DNA of the CDR3 is TGTGCCACCAGCAGAGGGAACACTGAAGCTTTCTTT. Residues: CATSRGNTEAFF.

This clone was recorded only once. The V gene is TRBV2, the J gene TRBJ2-7, with 8 nucleotides matching TRBD2. CDR3 length: 12 amino acids. With V trimmed by 4 bases and J by 6 bases, 2 bases remained unmatched. The germline gives CDR1 SNHLY, CDR2 FYNNEI. The DNA for the CDR3 is TGTGCCAGCAGTGCCGGGACTAGCGAGCAGTACTTC. It translates to CASSAGTSEQYF.

This clone came up a few times. The chain has TRBV7-3 and TRBJ1-6, with D tentatively TRBD1 (6 bases). CDR3 length: 14 amino acids. Trimming left V 4 bases short and J 7 bases short, with 11 bases between. Germline values: CDR1 SGHTA, CDR2 FQGTGA. This CDR3 reads CASSSTGYNSPLHF. The DNA of the CDR3 is TGTGCCAGCAGCTCTACAGGGTACAATTCACCCCTCCACTTT.

This chain links TRBV6-2 or TRBV6-3 with TRBJ2-2; the D is unclear. The CDR3 totals 13 residues. CDR1 is MNHEY, CDR2 SVGEGT, per germline. V dropped 6 bases and J dropped 3 bases, with 8 bases sitting between them. The CDR3 here is CASSRLYTGELFF. CDR3 coding DNA: TGTGCCAGCAGCCGACTCTACACCGGGGAGCTGTTTTTT.